These 15 T cell receptor beta chains were sequenced from one sample in a study of response to subunit inactivated influenza vaccine. MiXCR, applied by TCRdb to the RT-PCR reads, yields one record per CDR3 protein. The sample has roughly 700,000 distinct CDR3 sequences, about 15% seen once. The starting material was PBMCs from blood, obtained about 14 days before vaccination. Receptors originate from a man aged 50 or older who received an inactivated influenza vaccine.

The chain uses TRBV10-3 and TRBJ1-6; 7 nucleotides match TRBD1. CDR1 is ENHRY, CDR2 SYGVKD, per germline. Trimming at V came to 11 bases and at J to 7 bases, leaving 8 bases not matched to a gene. The CDR3 spans 13 residues. The CDR3 is CAARQGENSPLHF. As DNA, the CDR3 is TGTGCCGCCCGCCAGGGGGAAAATTCACCCCTCCACTTT.

This clonotype was seen many times. The CDR3 loop is CASSLSVRGYGYTF. CDR3 bases: TGTGCCAGCAGTTTATCCGTCAGGGGCTATGGCTACACCTTC. J is TRBJ1-2 and V is TRBV28; possibly TRBD1 for D (6 bases). The CDR3 loop spans 14 amino acids. Trimming removed 1 base from V and 4 bases from J, with 10 bases in between. Germline CDR1 reads MDHEN; CDR2 reads SYDVKM.

This clonotype was picked up a small number of times. The chain recombines TRBV6-1 with TRBJ1-4, with D maybe TRBD1 (6 bases). Trimming left V 8 bases short and J 7 bases short, with 14 bases between. CDR1 and CDR2 from the germline V gene are MNHNS and SASEGT. CDR3 length: 13 residues. This CDR3 is CASGDIRTEKLFF. CDR3 in DNA: TGTGCCAGCGGGGACATCCGGACTGAAAAACTGTTTTTT.

This clonotype has ten or more counts. The J gene is TRBJ2-1, the V gene TRBV7-2; D gene unclear. The germline gives CDR1 SGHTA, CDR2 FQGNSA. Trimming removed 1 base at V and 8 bases at J, with 12 bases between. CDR3 size: 14 residues. The CDR3 is CASSLGQNWDEQFF. CDR3 DNA: TGTGCCAGCAGCTTAGGTCAGAACTGGGATGAGCAGTTCTTC.

V usage is TRBV20-1 and J usage is TRBJ2-3; D tentatively reads TRBD1 or TRBD2 (5 bases each). The CDR3 has 12 residues. Germline CDR1 and CDR2: DFQATT and SNEGSKA (reference sequence). This CDR3 reads CRTGTSTDTQYF. DNA of the CDR3: TGCAGAACCGGGACCAGCACAGATACGCAGTATTTT.

The CDR3 sequence: CASSYAAKVHMNTEAFF. The DNA for the CDR3 is TGTGCCAGCAGTTACGCGGCTAAAGTCCACATGAACACTGAAGCTTTCTTT. This chain links TRBV6-5 with TRBJ1-1; D is unresolved. The germline CDR1 and CDR2 sequences are MNHEY and SVGAGI. There are 17 residues in the CDR3. V lost 2 bases and J lost 0, with 16 bases in between.

In its sample, this clonotype was seen a few times. The chain combines TRBV12-3 or TRBV12-4 with TRBJ2-7; possibly TRBD2 for D (5 bases). The CDR3 covers 13 residues. V lost 7 bases, J lost 6 bases, and 16 bases lay in between. CDR3 in DNA: TGTGCCAGCAAACAAATACCCCGGGGCGAGCAGTACTTC. It specifies CASKQIPRGEQYF.

This rearrangement joins TRBV5-1 to TRBJ2-1; 7 nucleotides match TRBD1. The CDR3 has 13 residues. Trimming removed 2 bases from V and 6 bases from J; junction bases left unmatched: 2. Looked up from germline, CDR1 is SGHRS and CDR2 is YFSETQ. CDR3 amino acids: CASSLRGRNEQFF. CDR3 nucleotide sequence: TGCGCCAGCAGCTTAAGGGGGCGCAATGAGCAGTTCTTC.

At least ten counts were recorded for this clonotype. This chain links TRBV12-3 or TRBV12-4 with TRBJ1-5; D ambiguous. CDR3 length: 15 amino acids. The ends were cut back, 6 bases at V and 1 base at J, with 13 bases in the middle. In DNA form, the CDR3 reads TGTGCCAGCAGCAATGAGGGTCTGAGCAATCAGCCCCAGCATTTT. This translates into CASSNEGLSNQPQHF.

This clonotype was counted ten times or more. The chain couples TRBV28 to TRBJ2-2, with 7 nucleotides matching TRBD1. Trimming removed 6 bases from V and 7 bases from J; junction bases left unmatched: 2. The CDR3 is 12 amino acids. Germline assignment: CDR1 MDHEN and CDR2 SYDVKM. In DNA, the CDR3 is TGTGCCAGCAGGACAGGGCTCGGGGAGCTGTTTTTT. Translating it yields CASRTGLGELFF.

The chain joins TRBV28 to TRBJ2-2; 9 bases match TRBD1. The ends lost 3 bases at V and 6 bases at J; junction bases unmatched: 5. CDR3 length: 15 amino acids. CDR1 MDHEN and CDR2 SYDVKM come from the germline V gene. CDR3 sequence: CASSFRQGVAGELFF. CDR3 in DNA: TGTGCCAGCAGTTTTCGACAGGGGGTAGCCGGGGAGCTGTTTTTT. The complete variable domain, with remaining parts taken from reference TRBV28 and TRBJ2-2, reads DVKVTQSSRYLVKRTGEKVFLECVQDMDHENMFWYRQDPGLGLRLIYFSYDVKMKEKGDIPEGYSVSREKKERFSLILESASTNQTSMYLCASSFRQGVAGELFFGEGSRLTVL.

As for this clonotype: Sequence at one end of the junction differs from germline and may be a read error. V is TRBV11-2 and J is TRBJ2-3, with D perhaps assigned TRBD1 or TRBD2 (5 bases each). The CDR3 is 14 residues long. CDR1 SGHAT and CDR2 FQNNGV come from the germline V gene. The CDR3 is CASSLGGKLAPLSF. The DNA for the CDR3 is TGTGCCAGCAGCTTAGGGGGGAAATTAGCCCCCCTTTCTTTT.

The genes are TRBV20-1 and TRBJ2-1; 7 bases map to TRBD1. CDR1 DFQATT and CDR2 SNEGSKA come from the germline V gene (reference sequence). The CDR3 is made up of 14 amino acids. The ends lost 4 bases at V and 0 bases at J; junction bases unmatched: 3. CDR3 residues: CSAKGGRSYNEQFF. The CDR3 bases are TGCAGTGCTAAAGGGGGCCGCTCCTACAATGAGCAGTTCTTC.

This clonotype was found many times. The rearrangement joins TRBV6-5 to TRBJ2-3, with a tentative D call TRBD1 (6 bases). CDR1 is MNHEY, CDR2 SVGAGI, per germline. Trimming stripped 4 bases from V and 0 bases from J, with 8 bases between. The CDR3 length is 14 residues. The CDR3 is CASSSRGSTDTQYF. The CDR3, as DNA: TGTGCCAGCAGTTCTAGGGGGAGCACAGATACGCAGTATTTT.

In its sample, this clonotype was seen a few times. CDR3 sequence reads: CASSLAASGGQETQYF. CDR3 in DNA: TGCGCCAGCAGCTTGGCGGCTAGCGGGGGGCAAGAGACCCAGTACTTC. V gene TRBV5-1 combines with J gene TRBJ2-5, with 11 bases matching TRBD2. V shed 0 bases, J shed 2 bases, and the junction held 3 bases outside the gene matches. Germline V gene sequence: CDR1 SGHRS, CDR2 YFSETQ. The CDR3 spans 16 residues.